These 23 T cell receptor beta chains originate from one sample sequenced in a study of Graves' ophthalmopathy and Graves' hyperthyroidism. Amplification of TCR beta CDR3 regions used RNA transcripts. Scientists carried out first-round RT-PCR using HTBI primers and then a second-round multiplex PCR. TCRdb called the multiplex PCR reads again in MiXCR, with one record for every CDR3 protein. The top ten clones hold approximately 2.4% of a sample with about 370,000 distinct CDR3 sequences, approximately 17% of them seen once. Material: peripheral blood. These receptors all stem from an adult woman with stable Graves' hyperthyroidism.

This chain links TRBV12-3 or TRBV12-4 with TRBJ1-1; 7 bases line up with TRBD1. This CDR3 has 14 amino acids. V lost 5 bases to trimming and J lost 3 bases; unmatched junction nucleotides: 6. The CDR3 is CASSQTGTYTEAFF. The CDR3 bases are TGTGCCAGCAGTCAGACAGGGACCTACACTGAAGCTTTCTTT.

In this sample, this clonotype turned up many times. The chain carries TRBV15 and TRBJ2-7; the match to TRBD2 covers 8 bases. V shed 5 bases, J shed 9 bases, and the junction held 15 bases outside the gene matches. Germline V gene sequence: CDR1 LNHNV, CDR2 YYDKDF (reference sequence). CDR3 length equals 15 residues. The CDR3 nucleotides read TGTGCCACCAGCCGGCTACCGGGACTAGGACAAACGCAGTACTTC. This encodes CATSRLPGLGQTQYF.

This clonotype was detected many times. V usage is TRBV12-3 or TRBV12-4 and J usage is TRBJ1-1; perhaps TRBD1 as D (6 bases). The ends were cut back, 4 bases at V and 11 bases at J, with 11 bases in the middle. The CDR3 totals 11 residues. CDR3 nucleotides: TGTGCCAGCAGTTGGGACAACGCGGCTTTCTTT. Translated, it gives CASSWDNAAFF.

The sample holds many counts of this clonotype. The rearrangement links TRBV27 to TRBJ2-7; 9 nucleotides line up with TRBD1. This CDR3 comprises 13 residues. J was trimmed by 7 bases and V by 5 bases; bases with no gene match: 6. CDR1 and CDR2 from the germline V gene are MNHEY and SMNVEV (reference sequence). CDR3 coding DNA: TGTGCCAGCAGTCCGTGGACAGGGGAGGAGCAGTACTTC. It codes for CASSPWTGEEQYF.

V gene TRBV13 combines with J gene TRBJ2-7; weak D call: TRBD2 (6 bases). Trimming removed 5 bases from V and 1 base from J, with 18 bases in between. CDR3 length: 16 amino acids. CDR1 is PRHDT, CDR2 FYEKMQ, per germline (reference sequence). The CDR3 spells CASSPSGAGRSYEQYF. The CDR3 DNA follows: TGTGCCAGCAGCCCGAGTGGGGCGGGACGTTCCTACGAGCAGTACTTC.

This clonotype was seen ten or more times. The rearrangement links TRBV30 to TRBJ1-2; D perhaps matches TRBD1 (5 bases). Germline loops: CDR1 GTSNPN, CDR2 SVGIG (reference sequence). The CDR3 spans 12 residues. Trimming removed 3 bases from V and 8 bases from J, with 13 bases in between. CDR3 bases: TGTGCCTGGAGGATCGGGGGGAAAGGCTACACCTTC. Protein: CAWRIGGKGYTF.

This clonotype is a singleton in its sample. V usage is TRBV6-1 and J usage is TRBJ2-5, with D possibly TRBD2 on 5 matching bases. Germline V lookup: CDR1 MNHNS, CDR2 SASEGT. V was shortened by 8 bases and J by 5 bases, with 21 bases between the two germline ends. The CDR3 totals 15 residues. Here the CDR3 reads CASRGRVNRRETQYF. CDR3 nucleotide sequence: TGTGCCAGCCGCGGCCGGGTCAATCGGAGGGAGACCCAGTACTTC.

This clonotype appeared many times. The gene calls are TRBV20-1 and TRBJ2-6; D is ambiguous. The CDR3 consists of 14 residues. From germline, CDR1 is DFQATT and CDR2 SNEGSKA (reference sequence). As DNA, the CDR3 is TGCAGCGGTGTAAGTCACTCTGGGGCCAACGTCCTGACTTTC. Translated: CSGVSHSGANVLTF.

Many counts were recorded for this clonotype. The J gene is TRBJ2-5, the V gene TRBV7-2; a weak D match, TRBD1 (6 bases). Germline-derived CDR1 and CDR2 are SGHTA and FQGNSA. This CDR3 has 13 amino acids. Trimming pared 11 bases from V and 0 bases from J, leaving 13 bases between. The CDR3 sequence: CASSQGHQETQYF. The CDR3 nucleotides read TGTGCCTCGTCGCAGGGGCACCAAGAGACCCAGTACTTC.

In its sample, this clonotype was seen many times. The J gene is TRBJ1-1, the V gene TRBV20-1; a possible D gene is TRBD1 (6 bases). The V gene's germline CDR1 is DFQATT and CDR2 SNEGSKA (reference sequence). V dropped 5 bases and J dropped 1 base, with 11 bases sitting between them. This CDR3 is 13 amino acids long. The DNA for the CDR3 is TGCAGTGCTGCCTGGGACAAGAACACTGAAGCTTTCTTT. Its protein is CSAAWDKNTEAFF.

The chain carries TRBV20-1 and TRBJ2-5, with 13 bases that match TRBD2. This CDR3 is built from 17 residues. Trimming removed 3 bases from V and 2 bases from J; junction bases left unmatched: 9. Germline assignment: CDR1 DFQATT and CDR2 SNEGSKA (reference sequence). This CDR3 is CSASNTLLAGGQETQYF. CDR3 coding DNA: TGCAGTGCTAGTAATACTTTACTAGCGGGGGGGCAAGAGACCCAGTACTTC.

This clonotype appeared many times. This chain connects TRBV5-1 to TRBJ2-7; 11 bases map to TRBD2. The CDR3 is 16 residues long. The germline V gene encodes CDR1 SGHRS and CDR2 YFSETQ. V lost 3 bases, J lost 6 bases, and 11 bases stayed unmatched. CDR3 region: CASSSGLAGGMPEQYF. In nucleotides, the CDR3 is TGCGCCAGCAGCTCGGGGCTAGCGGGAGGCATGCCCGAGCAGTACTTC.

At least ten counts were recorded for this clonotype. This could be a read error, since a much larger clone is one nucleotide away. V is TRBV12-3 or TRBV12-4 and J is TRBJ1-2, with D perhaps matching TRBD1 (6 bases). The CDR3 extends over 14 amino acids. V lost 5 bases, J lost 4 bases, and 14 bases lay in between. CDR3 nucleotides: TGTGCCAGCAGTATAGGGGGGGGAGCCTATGGCTACACCTTC. Its protein is CASSIGGGAYGYTF.

The sample holds many counts of this clonotype. The chain uses TRBV20-1 and TRBJ1-5; D not resolved. Trimming took 1 base from V and 2 from J, leaving 6 bases between them. The CDR3 runs to 13 residues. Per germline, CDR1 DFQATT and CDR2 SNEGSKA (reference sequence). Here the CDR3 reads CSARASGNQPQHF. The CDR3 DNA sequence: TGCAGTGCTAGAGCCTCGGGCAATCAGCCCCAGCATTTT.

At least ten counts were recorded for this clonotype. The chain joins TRBV12-3 or TRBV12-4 to TRBJ1-2; TRBD1 matches at 9 bases. Unmatched junction bases numbered 9, after V lost 5 bases and J lost 8 bases. CDR3 size: 14 residues. The CDR3 loop reads CASSKDRGLGGYTF. CDR3 nucleotides: TGTGCCAGCAGTAAGGACAGGGGCCTGGGGGGCTACACCTTC.

This clonotype was seen repeatedly, ten times or more. CDR3 nucleotide sequence: TGTGCCAGCAGCTTACATAGGGACTCGGAGGAGCAGTACTTC. Translated: CASSLHRDSEEQYF. The V and J genes are TRBV11-3 and TRBJ2-7; weak D call: TRBD2 (6 bases). The CDR3 contains 14 residues. The germline CDR1 and CDR2 sequences are SGHNT and YENEEA. The V end was cut by 2 bases, the J end by 7 bases, with 15 bases between.

This clonotype has only one observation. The chain has TRBV12-3 or TRBV12-4 and TRBJ2-7, with 7 positions matching TRBD1. CDR3 length: 16 amino acids. The V segment lost 6 bases and the J segment 1 base; nucleotides outside the gene matches: 12. The CDR3 spells CASRAQTGYGSYEQYF. The CDR3, as DNA: TGTGCCAGCAGAGCCCAGACAGGGTATGGGTCCTACGAGCAGTACTTC.

The chain uses TRBV6-2 or TRBV6-3 and TRBJ1-2, with a tentative D call TRBD1 (5 bases). Per germline, CDR1 MNHEY and CDR2 SVGEGT. With 8 bases removed from V and 3 bases from J, the gap between germline ends came to 19 bases. The CDR3 sequence is 15 residues long. As DNA, the CDR3 is TGTGCCAGCGGGACCCTCCAAGGGAAGGACTATGGCTACACCTTC. This gives the protein CASGTLQGKDYGYTF.

There are many counts of this clonotype. The rearrangement uses TRBV29-1 and TRBJ2-7; 13 positions match TRBD2. V was clipped by 6 bases and J by 2 bases; unmatched bases: 7. The CDR3 extends over 15 amino acids. Germline V gene lookup returns CDR1 SQVTM and CDR2 ANQGSEA. The CDR3 sequence is CSVPGLAGTTYEQYF. DNA of the CDR3: TGCAGCGTCCCGGGACTAGCGGGAACGACCTACGAGCAGTACTTC.

This clonotype has ten or more counts. The V and J genes are TRBV6-5 and TRBJ2-2; D gene unclear. Germline V gene data show CDR1 as MNHEY and CDR2 as SVGAGI. This CDR3 is 12 amino acids long. With 4 bases removed from V and 7 bases from J, the gap between germline ends came to 7 bases. CDR3 DNA: TGTGCCAGCAGTTCGTATATCGGGGAGCTGTTTTTT. Translating gives CASSSYIGELFF.

This clonotype was seen ten or more times. V and J are TRBV5-1 and TRBJ2-7, with D possibly matching TRBD2 (7 bases). The CDR3 spans 14 residues. V was clipped by 4 bases and J by 2 bases, with 13 bases between them. Germline V gene data show CDR1 as SGHRS and CDR2 as YFSETQ. The CDR3 DNA follows: TGCGCCAGCAGCGCGGGGGACATTCCCTACGAGCAGTACTTC. Its translation is CASSAGDIPYEQYF.

The chain recombines TRBV12-3 or TRBV12-4 with TRBJ1-1; D might be TRBD1 (5 bases). The CDR3 spans 13 residues. V gave up 3 bases and J gave up 6 bases, with 11 bases separating them. The CDR3, as DNA: TGTGCCAGCAGTTTCGGGACGGCCCCTGAAGCTTTCTTT. This codes for CASSFGTAPEAFF.

In its sample, this clonotype was seen many times. The chain carries TRBV19 and TRBJ1-1, with 11 bases lining up with TRBD1. This CDR3 contains 14 residues. CDR1 is LNHDA, CDR2 SQIVND, per germline (reference sequence). With 6 bases clipped from V and 4 bases from J, the junction kept 4 bases outside the gene matches. The CDR3 DNA follows: TGTGCCAGTAGGGGACAGGGGGTACTCACTGAAGCTTTCTTT. Protein product: CASRGQGVLTEAFF. The variable domain in full, completed from reference TRBV19 and TRBJ1-1, reads DGGITQSPKYLFRKEGQNVTLSCEQNLNHDAMYWYRQDPGQGLRLIYYSQIVNDFQKGDIAEGYSVSREKKESFPLTVTSAQKNPTAFYLCASRGQGVLTEAFFGQGTRLTVV.